Listed below are T cell receptor beta chains from one sample, sequenced in a study of T cells in Graves' hyperthyroidism and ophthalmopathy. TCRdb itself ran the multiplex PCR reads through MiXCR, one entry per CDR3 protein. The table has about 840,000 distinct CDR3 sequences, roughly 40% seen once; the top ten hold approximately 10%. The specimen sequenced was blood. Receptors were obtained from a man between 18 and 29 years old with Graves' hyperthyroidism. Each CDR3 is given with its conserved first and last residue. The D gene is left open where the match is weak. A clone size is listed for some rows: how often the clone was seen (once, few, many), or a class if it is expanded.

d_call	clone_size	v_call	j_call	cdr3_nt	cdr3_aa
-	once	TRBV7-3	TRBJ2-7	TGCGCCAGCAGCCAAGTTGGGGAGGACGAGCAGTACTTC	CASSQVGEDEQYF
-	-	TRBV7-8	TRBJ1-5	TGTGCCAGCAGCTTAGATCGATGGCTCGGGACTGTTGAGCCCCAGCATTTT	CASSLDRWLGTVEPQHF
-	-	TRBV15	TRBJ2-2	TGTGCCACCAGCGAAGAGGGGTCTATTGCCGGGGAGCTGTTTTTT	CATSEEGSIAGELFF
-	once	TRBV10-3	TRBJ2-6	TGTGCCATCTCCCGGGACGGGGCAAACGTCCTGACTTTC	CAISRDGANVLTF
TRBD1	many	TRBV7-6	TRBJ1-5	TGTGCCAGCAGCACAACGACAGGGTTGGGTCAGCCCCAGCATTTT	CASSTTTGLGQPQHF
TRBD2	-	TRBV7-3	TRBJ2-7	TGTGCCAGACTAGCGGGAGGGTTGGCCTACGAGCAGTACTTC	CARLAGGLAYEQYF
TRBD2	-	TRBV29-1	TRBJ2-7	TGCAGCGTTGTTCGGACTAGCGCCAGCTACGAGCAGTACTTC	CSVVRTSASYEQYF
-	many	TRBV5-1	TRBJ2-7	TGTGCCAGCAGCTTAGCCGGTAGCTCCTACGAGCAGTACTTC	CASSLAGSSYEQYF
-	-	TRBV7-2	TRBJ2-5	TGTGCCAGCAGCACCCCAGGACAAGAGACCCAGTACTTC	CASSTPGQETQYF
-	many	TRBV19	TRBJ2-2	TGTGCCAGTAGTACCCGGGACGGGAACACCGGGGAGCTGTTTTTT	CASSTRDGNTGELFF
TRBD2	-	TRBV5-6	TRBJ2-7	TGTGCCAGCAGCTTGGGGCTTAGCGGGGGCAACTACGAGCAGTACTTC	CASSLGLSGGNYEQYF
-	few	TRBV4-1	TRBJ1-2	TGCGCCAGCAGCCAAGTGGAGGGCGACTATGGCTACACCTTC	CASSQVEGDYGYTF
-	many	TRBV7-9	TRBJ1-1	TGTGCCAGCAGTCCGGACAGCCTCATGAACACTGAAGCTTTCTTT	CASSPDSLMNTEAFF
TRBD1	-	TRBV6-1	TRBJ2-2	TGTGCCAGCCCCCCGAACACAGGGGCCGGGGAGCTGTTTTTT	CASPPNTGAGELFF
TRBD2	-	TRBV2	TRBJ2-5	TGTGCCAGCAGCCCCGGGAGGAAATTTCAAGAGACCCAGTACTTC	CASSPGRKFQETQYF
-	many	TRBV25-1	TRBJ1-4	TGTGCCAGCGAGCGGGAAAAACTGTTTTTT	CASEREKLFF
TRBD2	-	TRBV5-1	TRBJ2-7	TGCGCCAGCAGCTTGGTGGCTAGCGGGGGTCACGAGCAGTACTTC	CASSLVASGGHEQYF
-	-	TRBV6-1	TRBJ2-5	TGTGCCAGCAGGCGAGCGTACGGGGAGACCCAGTACTTC	CASRRAYGETQYF
-	-	TRBV6-6	TRBJ1-1	TGTGCCAGCAGTGAAGCGGGGGGCATCCTTGAAGCTTTCTTT	CASSEAGGILEAFF
-	-	TRBV12-3/TRBV12-4	TRBJ1-3	TGTGCCAGCATAGGGACCACAGGAAACTCTGGAAACACCATATATTTT	CASIGTTGNSGNTIYF
TRBD1	few	TRBV12-3/TRBV12-4	TRBJ2-5	TGTGCCAGCAGCCCAGGGGGAAAGACCCAGTACTTC	CASSPGGKTQYF
-	-	TRBV29-1	TRBJ2-7	TGCAGCGTTGATCAAGGGAGAAATTACGAGCAGTACTTC	CSVDQGRNYEQYF
-	-	TRBV7-2	TRBJ1-6	TGTGCCAGCAGCCGAACCCACTTT	CASSRTHF
TRBD1	few	TRBV9	TRBJ1-4	TGTGCCAGCAGCGTAGGGGGGACAGGGTTTGAAAAACTGTTTTTT	CASSVGGTGFEKLFF
-	-	TRBV25-1	TRBJ1-3	TGTGCCAGCAGCCAAGTCTCCGGAAACACCATATATTTT	CASSQVSGNTIYF
-	-	TRBV29-1	TRBJ2-2	TGCAGCGTCGCCGGGACCGAGGGCCTTGGTGAGCAGTTTTTT	CSVAGTEGLGEQFF
-	-	TRBV5-1	TRBJ1-2	TGCGCCAGCACCACACCCTTGGGAAGGGGCCAATTTGGCTACACCTTC	CASTTPLGRGQFGYTF
-	-	TRBV19	TRBJ1-5	TGTGCCAGTAGTATGGGCCAGATTTATAGCAATCAGCCCCAGCATTTT	CASSMGQIYSNQPQHF
-	-	TRBV24-1	TRBJ1-2	TGTGCCACCAGTGACCCCTTTGACCGGAATGGCTACACCTTC	CATSDPFDRNGYTF
-	-	TRBV7-2	TRBJ1-2	TGTGCCAGCAGCCGACTCGGGGTACCTGGCTACACCTTC	CASSRLGVPGYTF
-	few	TRBV7-9	TRBJ2-7	TGTGCCAGCAGCTACCGGCCCACCTACGAGCAGTACTTC	CASSYRPTYEQYF
-	many	TRBV9	TRBJ1-5	TGTGCCAGCAGCCCCGCGGAGGGCCGTCAGCCCCAGCATTTT	CASSPAEGRQPQHF
-	many	TRBV10-1	TRBJ2-2	TGCGCCAGCATAGGGACCATCACCGGGGAGCTGTTTTTT	CASIGTITGELFF
-	-	TRBV7-8	TRBJ1-1	TGTGCCAGCAGCCCCCACGGGGGACCGATGAACACTGAAGCTTTCTTT	CASSPHGGPMNTEAFF
-	-	TRBV5-1	TRBJ2-7	TGCGCCAGCAGCCGGGACGAAACGTCCTACGAGCAGTACTTC	CASSRDETSYEQYF
-	-	TRBV2	TRBJ2-3	TGTGCCAGCATCTTCGGGGCCTTTAGCACAGATACGCAGTATTTT	CASIFGAFSTDTQYF
TRBD1	few	TRBV24-1	TRBJ2-5	TGTGCCAGCAGCACAGGACAGGGGCTCCTTAGAGAGACCCAGTACTTC	CASSTGQGLLRETQYF
TRBD2	-	TRBV4-1	TRBJ2-7	TGTGCCAGCAGCCAGTCCGGGACTAGCGTTTTCGACGAGCAGTACTTC	CASSQSGTSVFDEQYF
-	many	TRBV10-3	TRBJ2-5	TGTGCCATCAGAGGGGGGGGAGAGACCCAGTACTTC	CAIRGGGETQYF
-	many	TRBV7-9	TRBJ1-5	TGTGCCAGCAGCTGGATGGACAGCAATCAGCCCCAGCATTTT	CASSWMDSNQPQHF
-	-	TRBV2	TRBJ1-6	TGTGCCGCGTCGTTCGAGGACAACGGATCACCCCTCCACTTT	CAASFEDNGSPLHF
-	-	TRBV29-1	TRBJ2-7	TGCAGCAGTCCCCGGGACGGACCCTACGAGCAGTACTTC	CSSPRDGPYEQYF
TRBD1	-	TRBV5-1	TRBJ2-2	TGCGCCAGCAGCCCGGGACAGGGGGCGCCCACCGGGGAGCTGTTTTTT	CASSPGQGAPTGELFF
TRBD2	few	TRBV5-1	TRBJ2-7	TGCGCCAGCAGCTTTGGGGCTAGCGGGGGCTACGAGCAGTACTTC	CASSFGASGGYEQYF
TRBD1	-	TRBV19	TRBJ2-6	TGTGCCAGTAGTACGGACAGGGCCGTCTCTGGGGCCAACGTCCTGACTTTC	CASSTDRAVSGANVLTF
-	-	TRBV12-3/TRBV12-4	TRBJ1-4	TGTGCCAGCGCATCCCCGGGACACCTTGAAAAACTGTTTTTT	CASASPGHLEKLFF
-	many	TRBV12-3/TRBV12-4	TRBJ1-1	TGTGCCAGCAGTTTAGGGGGCACGGCTTTCTTT	CASSLGGTAFF